This T cell receptor (beta chain) was documented in a study of siplizumab effects on memory and regulatory T cells (dated by TCRdb to between 2018 and 2021). For context, the study as a whole: The study examined how the anti-CD2 antibody siplizumab affects alloreactive T-cell subsets in allogeneic mixed lymphocyte reactions built from human PBMCs.

As for this clone: It has no known antigen specificity. There are no base qualities to consult, and no much larger clone falls within one base.

Sorted unstimulated T cells and proliferating T cells recovered from mixed lymphocyte reactions underwent TCRbeta CDR3 sequencing. Fresh whole blood from some ten HLA-typed healthy donors was used as the source from which PBMCs were isolated. To map where alloreactive clones came from, unstimulated CD4+ non-regulatory T cells were FACS-sorted. Measured from the cysteine to the phenylalanine, the CDR3 is 16 residues long. The retained sequence is limited to the CDR3, 48 bases, with the frame set at the first base. Based on the germline V gene, the CDR1 and CDR2 sequences are SGHRS and YFSETQ. The V and J ends are trimmed by 0 bases and 4 bases, leaving 14 bases between them. Results and caveats for the whole study, not just this receptor: Sequences below about 10^-5 frequency were poorly captured, so only a minor fraction of alloreactive clones could be mapped to unstimulated subsets. The cumulative frequency of alloreactive sequences traceable to unstimulated CD4+ memory T cells was significantly reduced by siplizumab. For roughly 80-97% of proliferating CD4+ or CD8+ clones, no naive or memory phenotype could be assigned. Whether proliferating Tregs from siplizumab cultures actually had suppressive function was not functionally confirmed. Greater diversity appeared to be present in unstimulated naive T cells than in memory T cells, and a substantial contribution to the alloresponse seemed to be made by naive cells. Among mappable alloreactive CD4+ clones, the Treg-derived fraction averaged approximately 69% with siplizumab versus around 25% in control reactions.

Libraries were constructed by the immunoSEQ multiplex PCR assay. The deep sequencing platform assayed about 10^5 TCR templates per sample. Genomic DNA extracted from sorted T cells was the material used for TCRbeta CDR3 sequencing. The study's processing was this. The R programming language was used for the clonal analysis of the TCRbeta CDR3 data. Comparing unstimulated samples against CFSE-low samples taken after the reaction was how alloreactive CD4+ and CD8+ clones were defined. Alloreactive CD4+ clones were assigned to regulatory or non-regulatory origin by matching sequences to sorted unstimulated Treg and non-Treg repertoires. Entries here come from immuneACCESS through TCRdb and include only in-frame sequences with V and J called. Some clones fail to appear in such tables; in the studies checked, an unresolved V gene covers under half of the shortfall, and the cause of the remainder is unknown. The V and J calls and clone size are taken from that table; D and trimming were inferred from the DNA. The table for this sample lists more than 90,000 clones; 85% to 95% of them were counted only once. The ten largest clones represent roughly 1.3% of the sample.

This clonotype was obtained from a human donor in good health. The V and J segments used are TRBV5-1 and TRBJ2-1; D gene: possibly TRBD2, on 6 matching bases. Input material: non-Treg CD4+ T cells sorted from blood. The sample's cell subset or site label is to be understood as: FACS-sorted unstimulated CD4+ non-regulatory T cells. The CDR3: CASSLAGTLLYNEQFF. The bases are TGCGCCAGCAGCTTGGCCGGGACTTTACTTTACAATGAGCAGTTCTTC.